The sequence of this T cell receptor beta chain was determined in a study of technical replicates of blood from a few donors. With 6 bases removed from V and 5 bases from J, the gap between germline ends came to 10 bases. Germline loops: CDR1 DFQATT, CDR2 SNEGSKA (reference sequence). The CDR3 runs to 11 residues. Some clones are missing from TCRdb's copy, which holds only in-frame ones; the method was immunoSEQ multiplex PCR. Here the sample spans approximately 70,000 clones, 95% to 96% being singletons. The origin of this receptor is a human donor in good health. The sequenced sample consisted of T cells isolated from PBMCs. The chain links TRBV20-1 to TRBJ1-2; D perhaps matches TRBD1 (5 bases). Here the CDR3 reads CSAPRGYGYTF. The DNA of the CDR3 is TGCAGTGCACCACGGGGGTATGGCTACACCTTC.